This TCR beta chain was sequenced for a study of CD4 T cells in relation to SARS-CoV-2 and coronaviruses. Trimming stripped 6 bases from V and 6 bases from J, with 15 bases between. Germline V gene data show CDR1 as SGHTA and CDR2 as FQGNSA. The CDR3 sequence is 14 residues long. Produced via immunoSEQ multiplex PCR; TCRdb's table is partial and in-frame only. The data contain approximately 16,000 clones, 76% of them singletons. Regarding the study as a whole: In approximately 71% of donors, memory CD4+ clonotypes crossrecognized SARS-CoV-2 and at least one common cold coronavirus spike. Crossreactive clones expanded significantly less to SARS-CoV-2 than monoreactive clones.

A word on this clone: Its antigen is not known.

CD4+ T cells from unexposed donors were obtained before the COVID-19 pandemic (2011-2018). After nine to ten days of culture, CD4+ T cells were isolated. Approximately 1.9 million PBMCs per well were cultured with approximately 9.2 IU/ml IL-2. The gene calls are TRBV7-2 and TRBJ2-1; no definite D call. The material sequenced was CD4+ T cells from PBMCs, cultured in vitro. The sequence came from a human donor in good health. The CDR3 nucleotides are TGTGCCAGCAGTTCCCCGGGTGGAAGCAATGAGCAGTTCTTC. Its protein is CASSSPGGSNEQFF.